This TCR beta chain was sequenced for a study of cytomegalovirus exposure and HLA in healthy donors. V gave up 0 bases and J gave up 2 bases; unmatched junction bases: 1. Germline CDR1 reads SGHNT; CDR2 reads YYREEE (reference sequence). The CDR3 runs 15 residues. Using immunoSEQ multiplex PCR, the repertoire was profiled, and TCRdb retains in-frame clones only, with some absent. The sample has 250,000 to 300,000 clones, around 85% seen once. The TCR comes from a woman under 30 in good health and CMV-seronegative. The chain carries TRBV5-4 and TRBJ2-3; 9 nucleotides match TRBD2. Sequenced: PBMCs. The CDR3 DNA is TGTGCCAGCAGCTTGGCTAGCGGGATCACAGATACGCAGTATTTT. As protein: CASSLASGITDTQYF.